These 2 T cell receptor beta chains came from one sample sequenced in a study of regulatory T cells in long-lasting Graves disease. Arm-PCR of CDR3 regions with iRepertoire HTBI primers generated TCR beta libraries. TCRdb called the multiplex PCR reads again in MiXCR, with one record for every CDR3 protein. The sample has about 430,000 distinct CDR3 sequences, roughly a fifth seen once. As for time point: persistent/refractory GD, antithyroid drugs over 5 years with positive TRAb. The TCR library was prepared using RNA isolated from PBMCs. The sequencing used peripheral blood mononuclear cells (PBMCs), collected when the disease was refractory, from a patient treated with antithyroid drugs. The receptors shown here come from a female donor with Graves disease.

The rearrangement joins TRBV10-2 to TRBJ2-2; no clear D. Germline V gene sequence: CDR1 WSHSY, CDR2 SAAADI. V lost 2 bases and J lost 4, with 5 bases in between. The CDR3 sequence is 13 residues long. The CDR3 coding sequence is TGCGCCAGCAGTGAGCACGTCACCGGGGAGCTGTTTTTT. Residues: CASSEHVTGELFF.

This clonotype was observed once. This chain uses TRBV20-1 with TRBJ2-1; maybe TRBD2 (6 bases). Trimming shortened V by 3 bases and J by 3 bases, and 12 bases separated the two germline ends. CDR3 length: 14 residues. Germline-derived CDR1 and CDR2 are DFQATT and SNEGSKA (reference sequence). The CDR3 coding sequence is TGCAGTGCTAGGACAGCGGGCCACTACAATGAGCAGTTCTTC. Translating gives CSARTAGHYNEQFF.